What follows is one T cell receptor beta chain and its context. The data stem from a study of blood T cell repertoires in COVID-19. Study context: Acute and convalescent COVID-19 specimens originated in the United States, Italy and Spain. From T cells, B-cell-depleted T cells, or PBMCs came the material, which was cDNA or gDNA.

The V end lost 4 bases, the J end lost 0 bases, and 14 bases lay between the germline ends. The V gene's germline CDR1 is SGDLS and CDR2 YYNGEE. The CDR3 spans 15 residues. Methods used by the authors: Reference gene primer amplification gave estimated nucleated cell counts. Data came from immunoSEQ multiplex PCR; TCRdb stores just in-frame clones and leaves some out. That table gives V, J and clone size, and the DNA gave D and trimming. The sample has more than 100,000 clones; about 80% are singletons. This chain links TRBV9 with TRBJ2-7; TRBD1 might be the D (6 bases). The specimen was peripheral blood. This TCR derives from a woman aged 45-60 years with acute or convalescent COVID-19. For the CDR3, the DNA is TGTGCCAGCAGCTCGGGACACTCGAGCTCCTACGAGCAGTACTTC. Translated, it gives CASSSGHSSSYEQYF.